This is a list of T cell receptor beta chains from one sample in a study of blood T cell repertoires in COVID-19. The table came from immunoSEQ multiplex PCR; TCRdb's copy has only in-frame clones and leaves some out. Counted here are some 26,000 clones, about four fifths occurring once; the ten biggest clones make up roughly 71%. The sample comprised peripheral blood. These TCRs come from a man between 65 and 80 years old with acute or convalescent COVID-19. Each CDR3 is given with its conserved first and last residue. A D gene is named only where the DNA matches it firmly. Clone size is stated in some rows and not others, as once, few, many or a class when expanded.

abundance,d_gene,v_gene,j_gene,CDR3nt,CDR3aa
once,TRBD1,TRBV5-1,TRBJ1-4,TGCGCCAGCAGCCCCTCAACCGGGACAGGGCATGAAAAACTGTTTTTT,CASSPSTGTGHEKLFF
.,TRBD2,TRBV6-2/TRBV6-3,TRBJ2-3,TGTGCCAGCAGTTACGGGCTAGCGGGCGCAGATACGCAGTATTTT,CASSYGLAGADTQYF
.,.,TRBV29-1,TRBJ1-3,TGCAGCGCTATCCCGACACCTGGCTCTGGAAACACCATATATTTT,CSAIPTPGSGNTIYF
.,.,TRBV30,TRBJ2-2,TGTGCCTGGACCAGGAGGAGTCACCCCGGGGAGCTGTTTTTT,CAWTRRSHPGELFF
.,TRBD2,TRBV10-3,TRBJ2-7,TGTGCCATCAGTGTAGGTCTAGCGGGAGACTACGAGCAGTACTTC,CAISVGLAGDYEQYF
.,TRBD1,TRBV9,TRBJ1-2,TGTGCCAGCAGCGTAGCGGACAGGGGAGGCTACACCTTC,CASSVADRGGYTF
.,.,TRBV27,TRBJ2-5,TGTGCCAGCAGTTTAGATCGGCGGACATCTCAAGAGACCCAGTACTTC,CASSLDRRTSQETQYF
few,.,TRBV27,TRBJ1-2,TGTGCCAGCAGACATAGACAGGATGCTTATGGCTACACCTTC,CASRHRQDAYGYTF
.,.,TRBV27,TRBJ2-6,TGTGCCAGCAGTGGACGGGATAGGAGCTCTGGGGCCAACGTCCTGACTTTC,CASSGRDRSSGANVLTF
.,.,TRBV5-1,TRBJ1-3,TGCGCCAGCAGCATAGGTGGACAGAGCTCTGGAAACACCATATATTTT,CASSIGGQSSGNTIYF
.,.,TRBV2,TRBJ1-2,TGTGCCAGCAGTGGACAGGAGCAGTATGGCTACACCTTC,CASSGQEQYGYTF
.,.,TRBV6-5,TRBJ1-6,TGTGCCAGCACGGGGAGAACCTATAATTCACCCCTCCACTTT,CASTGRTYNSPLHF
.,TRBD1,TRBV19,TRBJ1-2,TGTGCCACCGGACAGGGCTATGGCTACACCTTC,CATGQGYGYTF
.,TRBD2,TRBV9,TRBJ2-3,TGTGCCAGCAGCGTCCCGACTAGCGGGGGCTTCGGCACAGATACGCAGTATTTT,CASSVPTSGGFGTDTQYF
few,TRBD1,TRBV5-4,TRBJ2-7,TGTGCCAGCAGCTTCGAGAGGGACAGATCCTACGAGCAGTACTTC,CASSFERDRSYEQYF
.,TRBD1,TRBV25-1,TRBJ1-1,TGTGCCAGCAGTCCCGCGGACAGGGGGACTGAAGCTTTCTTT,CASSPADRGTEAFF
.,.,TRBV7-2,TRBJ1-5,TGTGCCAGCAGCCCAGACGGGAACAATCAGCCCCAGCATTTT,CASSPDGNNQPQHF
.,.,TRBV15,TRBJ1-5,TGTGCCACCAGCAGAGACCTGTATAGCAATCAGCCCCAGCATTTT,CATSRDLYSNQPQHF
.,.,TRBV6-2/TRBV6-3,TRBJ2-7,TGTGCCAGCAGTTTTGCGAGAGGAAGCTACGAGCAGTACTTC,CASSFARGSYEQYF
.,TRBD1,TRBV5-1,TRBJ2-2,TGCGCCAGCAGCTACGTAACCGGGACAGCGAACACCGGGGAGCTGTTTTTT,CASSYVTGTANTGELFF
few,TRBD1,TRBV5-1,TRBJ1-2,TGCGCCAGCAGCCCCGGGGACAGGGGAAACTATGGCTACACCTTC,CASSPGDRGNYGYTF
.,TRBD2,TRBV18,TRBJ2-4,TGTGCCAGCTCACCGCCTAGGGAGGGTGCCAAAAACATTCAGTACTTC,CASSPPREGAKNIQYF
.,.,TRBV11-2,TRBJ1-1,TGTGCCAGCAGCTTAGAGTGGGGGAGGCAAACTGAAGCTTTCTTT,CASSLEWGRQTEAFF
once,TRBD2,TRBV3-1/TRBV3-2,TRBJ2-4,TGTGCCAGCAGCCAAGAGCAGATCGGGAGGGGGGGAAACATTCAGTACTTC,CASSQEQIGRGGNIQYF
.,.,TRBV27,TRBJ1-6,TGTGCCAGCAGCCTACAGGGAGCTCCCCTCCACTTT,CASSLQGAPLHF
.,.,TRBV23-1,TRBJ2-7,TGCGCCAGCAGTCAATCGACACACCTAAACTTTAGATACGAGCAGTACTTC,CASSQSTHLNFRYEQYF
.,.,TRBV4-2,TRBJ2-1,TGTGCCAGCAGCCAAGAAGGCAGGCCGAACTACAATGAGCAGTTCTTC,CASSQEGRPNYNEQFF
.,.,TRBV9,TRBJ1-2,TGTGCCAGCAGCGTAGGCACAAAAGACTATGGAGGCTACACCTTC,CASSVGTKDYGGYTF
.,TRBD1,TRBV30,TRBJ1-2,TGTGCCTGTCGCATTGGGACAGATTATGGCTACACCTTC,CACRIGTDYGYTF
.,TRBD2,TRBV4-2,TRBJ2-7,TGTGCCAGCAGCCAAGATAGCGGGAGCTCCTACGAGCAGTACTTC,CASSQDSGSSYEQYF
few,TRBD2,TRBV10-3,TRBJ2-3,TGTGCCATCAGTGGAAGGGCTAGCGGGAGTCCAGATACGCAGTATTTT,CAISGRASGSPDTQYF
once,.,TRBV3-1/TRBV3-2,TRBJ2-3,TGTGCCAGCAGCCAAGAAGCTCGGAGCACAGATACGCAGTATTTT,CASSQEARSTDTQYF
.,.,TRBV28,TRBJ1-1,TGTGCCAGCAGCCGGGATCGCTTGCTCTTT,CASSRDRLLF
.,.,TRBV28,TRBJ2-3,TGTGCCAGCAGTTTAGAGGGGACTAGCACAGATACGCAGTATTTT,CASSLEGTSTDTQYF
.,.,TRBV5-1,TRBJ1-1,TGCGCCAGCAGCTCGGAGGGAATGAATGAAGCTTTCTTT,CASSSEGMNEAFF
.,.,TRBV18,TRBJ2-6,TGTGCCAGCTCACCCGACAGGTTCGGGGCCAACGTCCTGACTTTC,CASSPDRFGANVLTF
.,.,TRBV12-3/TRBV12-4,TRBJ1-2,TGTGCCAGCAGTTCGTCTTTCTATGGCTACACCTTC,CASSSSFYGYTF
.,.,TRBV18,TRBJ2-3,TGTGCCAGCTCACCGGGCAGCAAGGGGCGCACAGATACGCAGTATTTT,CASSPGSKGRTDTQYF
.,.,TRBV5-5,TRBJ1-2,TGTGCCAGCAATCCCGACTACTATGGCTACACCTTC,CASNPDYYGYTF
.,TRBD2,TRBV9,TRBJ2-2,TGTGCCAGCAGCCCCCCAGGGAGGGGAGCGGCCACCGGGGAGCTGTTTTTT,CASSPPGRGAATGELFF